The sequence of this T cell receptor beta chain was determined in a study of T cell responses to AZD1222 COVID-19 vaccine. Turning to the study itself: Combined were second doses at about 4 or about 12 weeks. Regarding the study as a whole: Spike-specific TCRs gained breadth and depth after people received two AZD1222 doses. Recipients of AZD1222 seropositive at baseline numbered only 6 or 7.

V shed 3 bases and J shed 0 bases, with 15 bases lying between them. The germline V gene has CDR1 SNHLY and CDR2 FYNNEI. CDR3 length equals 17 residues. Generated by immunoSEQ multiplex PCR, the TCRdb table keeps only in-frame clones and is missing some. Of about 140,000 clones in the sample, nearly 95% are singletons; the top ten hold 5.1%. With respect to this clone: What it binds is not known.

This receptor was taken from an adult in good health. The sample in question was peripheral blood, obtained on day 0 of AZD1222 vaccination. The V and J genes are TRBV2 and TRBJ2-1, with D possibly being TRBD2 (5 bases). CDR3 protein: CASSESGGRRSYNEQFF. CDR3 DNA: TGTGCCAGCAGTGAGAGTGGAGGTCGCCGCTCCTACAATGAGCAGTTCTTC.